This TCR beta chain came from a study of blood T cell repertoires in COVID-19 (dated by TCRdb to the early 2020s). Background for the entire study: Samples from collaborators originated in the United States, Italy and Spain and spanned both the acute and convalescent phases of COVID-19. Where HLA class I and class II types were available, the types were taken from metadata supplied by the sample provider, not from assay-based typing. Samples came from the ongoing ImmuneRACE study (first 160 participants) plus 1,254 subjects from 6 global collaborators. Subjects who had been exposed to COVID-19, were actively infected with it, or had recovered from it provided the deeply sampled blood TCRbeta repertoires that made up the dataset. The prospective study material was composed of cDNA or gDNA derived from T cells, B-cell-depleted T cells, or PBMCs. The repertoires were released in a freely available public database meant as a resource for research on the immune response to SARS-CoV-2. Nearly every sample came with metadata listing a de-identified subject ID, COVID-19 status, age in years and sex.

The immunoSEQ Assay, a bias-controlled multiplex PCR, was used to amplify TCRbeta CDR3 regions from genomic DNA. On the authors' methods: Within the assay, amplification of reference gene primers was used to estimate how many nucleated cells each sample contained. To quantify the absolute abundance of each unique TCRbeta CDR3 rearrangement, sequence reads were collapsed and filtered. For each sample, productive Simpson clonality was calculated as the square root of Simpson's diversity index over productive rearrangements. Sourced from immuneACCESS, this table was stored by TCRdb with only in-frame sequences that have V and J called. A share of the clones is absent; for the studies checked, an unresolved V gene accounts for under half, and the remainder has no known explanation. That table furnishes V, J and clone size, whereas the DNA furnished D and trimming. Counted in this sample were 350,000 or so clones; over 75% of them appeared once. Roughly 1% of the sample is in the top ten clones.

To note about this clone: The specificity of this receptor is unknown. Base quality data are lacking; no much larger clone is found one base away.

The CDR3 holds 15 amino acids from the cysteine to the phenylalanine. CDR3 DNA is the only sequence kept; it has 45 bases, read in frame from the first base. CDR1 and CDR2, looked up from the germline V gene, are SNHLY and FYNNEI. V is pruned by 6 bases and J by 1 base, leaving 5 bases of the junction without a gene match. Enrolling through a virtual design, the prospective study's participants ranged in age from roughly 18 to 95 years and lived across around 25 United States geographic areas. In the prospective study, cohorts were assigned on the basis of participant-reported clinical history obtained from a screening survey and a study questionnaire. Recovered participants in ImmuneRACE Cohort 3 were defined as having two consecutive negative NP/OP PCR tests, clearance from a healthcare professional, or resolution of symptoms. In the prospective study, whole blood, serum and a nasopharyngeal or oropharyngeal swab were collected from each participant by mobile phlebotomists. Over an approximately 2-month period, participants in the prospective study had the option of providing additional blood draws and questionnaires. Before DNA extraction, prospective study blood samples were shipped either frozen or at room temperature.

Results and caveats for the whole study, not just this receptor: How much clinical and demographic metadata was included differed by source and by participant, and the metadata was provided uncurated.

Input material: PBMCs or T cells enriched from blood (not recorded which). The rearrangement joined TRBV2 to TRBJ2-2, and TRBD1 matches 7 of the central bases. This clonotype was sampled from a woman in her twenties or thirties who had recovered from COVID-19. The encoded CDR3 is CASSQGQLNTGELFF. The nucleotides are TGTGCCAGCAGCCAGGGACAGTTGAACACCGGGGAGCTGTTTTTT.